Each of the 30 T cell receptor beta chains below was sequenced from the same sample in a study of Ad26.COV2.S vaccination and SARS-CoV-2 variants. Produced via immunoSEQ multiplex PCR; TCRdb's table is partial and in-frame only. The sample lists 440,000 or so clones, about nine tenths seen once, with around 1.7% in the top ten. Treatment reported: roughly 19 received Ad26.COV2.S at low or high dose, single or two shots; about 5 received placebo; per-sample allocation not given. The investigators took samples on day 63 after the first vaccine or placebo injection. The sample was peripheral blood, taken in a trial of Ad26.COV2.S vaccine versus placebo. Source of these receptors: a person between 18 and 65 years old who received the Ad26.COV2.S COVID-19 vaccine or a placebo.

V gene TRBV20-1 combines with J gene TRBJ2-7; D remains unclear. This CDR3 is built from 11 residues. The V end lost 5 bases, the J end lost 1 base, and 6 bases lay between the germline ends. CDR1 and CDR2 (germline): DFQATT, SNEGSKA (reference sequence). The CDR3 region has the DNA TGCAGTGCTTCTGAATCCTACGAGCAGTACTTC. Translating gives CSASESYEQYF.

The gene calls are TRBV2 and TRBJ2-7; D might be TRBD1 (5 bases). CDR1 and CDR2 from the germline V gene are SNHLY and FYNNEI. The V end lost 1 base, the J end lost 0 bases, and 7 bases lay between the germline ends. The CDR3 contains 14 residues. DNA for the CDR3: TGTGCCAGCAGTGAAGACAGGCTCTCCTACGAGCAGTACTTC. This encodes CASSEDRLSYEQYF.

The CDR3: CASSQPFLAGTDTGELFF. The CDR3, as DNA: TGCGCCAGCAGCCAACCCTTTCTAGCGGGGACCGACACCGGGGAGCTGTTTTTT. The V call is TRBV4-3, the J call TRBJ2-2; 9 bases map to TRBD2. Germline-derived CDR1 and CDR2 are LGHNA and YSLEER. The CDR3 is 18 amino acids. Trimming removed 2 bases from V and 3 bases from J; junction bases left unmatched: 10.

This chain connects TRBV6-5 to TRBJ2-2, with 7 nucleotides matching TRBD2. Germline trimming cut 2 bases from V and 4 bases from J; bases unmatched to any gene: 4. This CDR3 region has 15 residues. Germline values: CDR1 MNHEY, CDR2 SVGAGI. In DNA form, the CDR3 reads TGTGCCAGCAGTTACCCAGCGGGGCCCACCGGGGAGCTGTTTTTT. Translating it yields CASSYPAGPTGELFF.

The genes are TRBV6-7 and TRBJ2-7; 9 nucleotides match TRBD1. TRBV6-7 is an ORF for which the function is uncertain. The CDR3 extends over 16 amino acids. The V gene end was trimmed by 6 bases and the J gene end by 4 bases; junction bases not matched to a gene: 13. CDR3 sequence: CASSLLNLQGAYEQYF. CDR3 in DNA: TGTGCCAGCAGCCTCTTAAACCTACAGGGGGCATACGAGCAGTACTTC.

This sequence joins TRBV19 and TRBJ1-2, with D unclear. Germline loops: CDR1 LNHDA, CDR2 SQIVND (reference sequence). The CDR3 runs to 11 residues. With 7 bases removed from V and 8 bases from J, the gap between germline ends came to 11 bases. The CDR3 is CASNNLRGYTF. Here the CDR3 DNA reads TGTGCCAGTAACAATTTGAGGGGCTACACCTTC.

The rearrangement links TRBV29-1 to TRBJ1-2, with D possibly matching TRBD1 (5 bases). The V gene lost 7 bases and the J gene lost 5 bases, with 14 bases spanning the gap. The CDR3 consists of 12 residues. Germline CDR1 SQVTM, CDR2 ANQGSEA. The CDR3 nucleotides read TGCAGCGCCCAAGGGGCCGGGTATGGCTACACCTTC. Translated, it gives CSAQGAGYGYTF.

V usage is TRBV11-2 and J usage is TRBJ2-1; D not certain. Germline CDR1 SGHAT, CDR2 FQNNGV. CDR3 length: 14 amino acids. Trimming cost V 0 bases and J 3 bases, with 6 bases left between them. CDR3 loop: CASSLDPGYNEQFF. In DNA, the CDR3 is TGTGCCAGCAGCTTAGATCCTGGCTACAATGAGCAGTTCTTC.

This sequence joins TRBV6-5 and TRBJ1-1; D might be TRBD1 (5 bases). The CDR3 spans 15 residues. Trimming pared 6 bases from V and 4 bases from J, leaving 18 bases between. Germline V gene sequence: CDR1 MNHEY, CDR2 SVGAGI. The DNA of the CDR3 is TGTGCCAGCAGGTCTAACAGGCAGGGAAGCACTGAAGCTTTCTTT. It encodes CASRSNRQGSTEAFF.

V and J are TRBV7-2 and TRBJ2-5, with TRBD2 matching over 7 bases. Germline V gene data show CDR1 as SGHTA and CDR2 as FQGNSA. J lost 5 bases, V lost 1 base, and 7 bases had no gene match. The CDR3 contains 15 residues. The CDR3 is CASSLVPGLEETQYF. In DNA form, the CDR3 reads TGTGCCAGCAGCTTAGTACCTGGACTAGAGGAGACCCAGTACTTC.

Only a few counts were recorded for this clone. The rearrangement joins TRBV18 to TRBJ2-7; D is perhaps TRBD1 (5 bases). From germline, CDR1 is KGHSH and CDR2 LQKENI. The CDR3 length is 14 residues. The germline V and J ends were trimmed by 4 bases and 0 bases, with 10 bases remaining between them. The CDR3 sequence: CASSQTDRSYEQYF. As DNA, the CDR3 is TGTGCCAGCTCACAGACAGACCGCTCCTACGAGCAGTACTTC.

The rearrangement joins TRBV10-3 to TRBJ1-1; 11 bases agree with TRBD1. V was pared by 7 bases and J by 6 bases, with 7 bases of the junction left unmatched. Looked up from germline, CDR1 is ENHRY and CDR2 is SYGVKD. The CDR3 is 14 amino acids. The CDR3 sequence: CAIKGQGVDAEAFF. Here the CDR3 DNA reads TGTGCCATCAAGGGACAGGGGGTTGACGCTGAAGCTTTCTTT.

The genes are TRBV5-1 and TRBJ1-2; perhaps TRBD1 as D (5 bases). Germline-derived CDR1 and CDR2 are SGHRS and YFSETQ. CDR3 size: 14 residues. V gave up 0 bases and J gave up 11 bases, with 17 bases separating them. CDR3 residues: CASSLAGGRGIYTF. The DNA of the CDR3 is TGCGCCAGCAGCTTGGCCGGGGGGAGAGGGATTTACACCTTC.

This sequence joins TRBV7-8 and TRBJ1-3; D not certain. The V gene lost 5 bases and the J gene lost 0 bases, with 8 bases spanning the gap. The CDR3 runs to 14 residues. Germline CDR1 SGHVS, CDR2 FQNEAQ. CDR3 bases: TGTGCCAGCAGCACGTGGATCTCTGGAAACACCATATATTTT. Protein sequence: CASSTWISGNTIYF.

V usage is TRBV5-1 and J usage is TRBJ1-2; TRBD1 matches 8 bases. The CDR3 covers 15 residues. CDR1 is SGHRS, CDR2 YFSETQ, per germline. V dropped 7 bases and J dropped 7; count of bases not matched to a gene: 15. CDR3 in amino acids: CASGPFDRGESGYTF. In nucleotides, the CDR3 is TGCGCCAGCGGACCTTTCGACAGGGGAGAGAGTGGCTACACCTTC.

The chain is built from TRBV19 and TRBJ2-4, with 9 bases aligning to TRBD2. The CDR3 spans 15 residues. V was pared by 4 bases and J by 1 base, with 2 bases of the junction left unmatched. CDR1 is LNHDA, CDR2 SQIVND, per germline (reference sequence). This chain's CDR3 is CASSSGGAAKNIQYF. CDR3 DNA: TGTGCCAGTAGTAGCGGGGGGGCGGCCAAAAACATTCAGTACTTC.

The rearrangement uses TRBV4-3 and TRBJ1-2; weak D call: TRBD1 (5 bases). Germline V lookup: CDR1 LGHNA, CDR2 YSLEER. V lost 1 base, J lost 8 bases, and 23 bases lay in between. The CDR3 is 17 residues long. CDR3 protein: CASSQGASVHGARGYTF. DNA for the CDR3: TGCGCCAGCAGCCAAGGGGCAAGCGTTCACGGGGCAAGAGGCTACACCTTC.

This clone was seen just once. The chain joins TRBV12-3 or TRBV12-4 to TRBJ1-2; 9 bases are a match to TRBD1. V shed 5 bases, J shed 5 bases, and the junction held 3 bases outside the gene matches. CDR3 size: 13 residues. CDR3 nucleotides: TGTGCCAGCAGTCCGGGACAGGGATATGGCTACACCTTC. Translation: CASSPGQGYGYTF.

The chain has TRBV3-1 (or the pseudogene TRBV3-2) and TRBJ1-3; the D is unclear. Germline values: CDR1 LGHDT, CDR2 YNNKEL (reference sequence). V was clipped by 0 bases and J by 0 bases, with 12 bases between them. This CDR3 is built from 17 residues. CDR3 DNA sequence: TGTGCCAGCAGCCAAGAGGCCCGTACAAACTCTGGAAACACCATATATTTT. Translated, it gives CASSQEARTNSGNTIYF.

The chain links TRBV4-3 to TRBJ2-5; D may match TRBD1 or TRBD2 (5 bases each). The CDR3 spans 13 residues. Per germline, CDR1 LGHNA and CDR2 YSLEER. Trimming took off 9 bases at V and 5 bases at J, with 16 bases between the two ends. This CDR3 is CASATGRQETQYF. CDR3 bases: TGCGCCAGTGCCACGGGGCGACAGGAGACCCAGTACTTC.

This sequence joins TRBV19 and TRBJ2-1; TRBD2 matches 7 bases. The CDR3 length is 16 residues. The germline V gene encodes CDR1 LNHDA and CDR2 SQIVND (reference sequence). The junction had 8 bases not matched to a gene; V was cut back by 5 bases and J by 1 base. The CDR3 region is CASSEFLRGSYNEQFF. CDR3 nucleotides: TGTGCCAGTAGTGAATTCTTGCGGGGGTCCTACAATGAGCAGTTCTTC.

This rearrangement joins TRBV7-2 to TRBJ2-2; 7 positions match TRBD1. Germline trimming cut 1 base from V and 4 bases from J; bases unmatched to any gene: 6. This CDR3 has 16 residues. The V gene's germline CDR1 is SGHTA and CDR2 FQGNSA. CDR3 nucleotide sequence: TGTGCCAGCAGCTTAGGCTTGACAGGGACCACCGGGGAGCTGTTTTTT. Protein product: CASSLGLTGTTGELFF.

The chain joins TRBV4-3 to TRBJ2-7; D not resolved. This CDR3 has 16 amino acids. Trimming shortened V by 0 bases and J by 4 bases, and 16 bases separated the two germline ends. Per the germline V gene, CDR1 is LGHNA and CDR2 is YSLEER. The CDR3 DNA follows: TGCGCCAGCAGCCAAGATCAATTTGGCCTTTTTTACGAGCAGTACTTC. Protein product: CASSQDQFGLFYEQYF.

The chain employs TRBV7-8 and TRBJ2-5; tentative D call: TRBD2 (6 bases). Per the germline V gene, CDR1 is SGHVS and CDR2 is FQNEAQ. V lost 2 bases and J lost 4, with 14 bases in between. This CDR3 region has 15 residues. The CDR3 DNA reads TGTGCCAGCAGCTTAATCGGGGGAAGCCGAGAGACCCAGTACTTC. It codes for CASSLIGGSRETQYF.

The chain has TRBV7-9 and TRBJ2-3; D remains unclear. V lost 6 bases to trimming and J lost 0 bases, with 4 bases between them. Germline CDR1 is SEHNR and CDR2 is FQNEAQ (reference sequence). The CDR3 contains 12 residues. This CDR3 is CASRASTDTQYF. In DNA, the CDR3 is TGTGCCAGCAGAGCAAGCACAGATACGCAGTATTTT.

The gene calls are TRBV12-5 and TRBJ2-3; TRBD2 might be the D (5 bases). The CDR3 totals 18 residues. V was cut by 3 bases and J by 2 bases, with 21 bases left in between. Germline V gene lookup returns CDR1 LGHNT and CDR2 FRNRAP. The DNA for the CDR3 is TGTGCTAGTGGTTTTTACATCCGCGGAGGACCCTACACAGATACGCAGTATTTT. This sequence encodes CASGFYIRGGPYTDTQYF.

This chain connects TRBV19 to TRBJ2-7; 7 bases map to TRBD2. The CDR3 extends over 15 amino acids. The germline CDR1 and CDR2 sequences are LNHDA and SQIVND (reference sequence). Germline trimming cut 6 bases from V and 4 bases from J; bases unmatched to any gene: 12. CDR3 in DNA: TGTGCCAGTAGGGCCGGCCAGGGAGGGTTGTACGAGCAGTACTTC. It specifies CASRAGQGGLYEQYF.

The chain recombines TRBV24-1 with TRBJ2-1, with TRBD1 matching 10 bases. Germline V gives CDR1 KGHDR, CDR2 SFDVKD. The V gene end was trimmed by 4 bases and the J gene end by 5 bases; junction bases not matched to a gene: 4. The CDR3 consists of 15 residues. In DNA, the CDR3 is TGTGCCACCAGTGACGCCGGGACAGGGGACAATGAGCAGTTCTTC. Amino acid sequence: CATSDAGTGDNEQFF.

The chain carries TRBV9 and TRBJ1-1; 8 nucleotides match TRBD1. CDR1 is SGDLS, CDR2 YYNGEE, per germline. This CDR3 is built from 15 residues. V dropped 3 bases and J dropped 4; count of bases not matched to a gene: 8. The CDR3 sequence: CASSARPGGGTEAFF. The CDR3 region has the DNA TGTGCCAGCAGCGCCCGACCAGGGGGCGGCACTGAAGCTTTCTTT.

A single count supports this clone. V and J are TRBV4-3 and TRBJ2-3; D unresolved. Germline CDR1 is LGHNA and CDR2 is YSLEER. The CDR3 sequence is 15 residues long. Trimming took off 4 bases at V and 4 bases at J, with 15 bases between the two ends. This chain's CDR3 is CASSLNQRAPDTQYF. The DNA for the CDR3 is TGCGCCAGCAGCCTAAACCAGCGTGCCCCAGATACGCAGTATTTT.